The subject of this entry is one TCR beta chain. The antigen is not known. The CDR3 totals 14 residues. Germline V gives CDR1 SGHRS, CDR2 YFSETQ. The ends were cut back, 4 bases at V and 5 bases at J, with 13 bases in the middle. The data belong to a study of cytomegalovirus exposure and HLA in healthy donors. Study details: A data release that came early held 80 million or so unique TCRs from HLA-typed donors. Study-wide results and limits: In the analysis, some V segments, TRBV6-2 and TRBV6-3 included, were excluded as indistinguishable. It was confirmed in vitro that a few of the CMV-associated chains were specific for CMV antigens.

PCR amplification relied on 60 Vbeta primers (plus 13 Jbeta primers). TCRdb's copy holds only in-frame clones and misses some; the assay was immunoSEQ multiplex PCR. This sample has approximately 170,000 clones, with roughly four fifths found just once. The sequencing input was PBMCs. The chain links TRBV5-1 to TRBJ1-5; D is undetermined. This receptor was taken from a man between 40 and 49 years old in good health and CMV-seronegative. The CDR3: CASSRDPGDQPQHF. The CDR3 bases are TGCGCCAGCAGCAGGGATCCGGGAGATCAGCCCCAGCATTTT.